A single sample is the source of the 3 T cell receptor beta chains below, sequenced in a study of OX40 agonist ivuxolimab in advanced cancers. Sequencing was performed with immunoSEQ multiplex PCR; in TCRdb, only in-frame clones are kept and a portion is missing. The table lists over 15,000 clones, about 77% of them singletons. The source material was CD4+ or CD8+ T cells sorted from blood, sampled in a trial of the OX40 agonist ivuxolimab. The origin of the receptors is an adult with an advanced solid tumor such as melanoma, head and neck, liver or kidney cancer.

The V call is TRBV11-3, the J call TRBJ1-1; 8 nucleotides agree with TRBD1. The CDR3 covers 17 residues. V shed 5 bases and J 5 bases; nucleotides not matched to a gene: 16. The germline V gene encodes CDR1 SGHNT and CDR2 YENEEA. In DNA form, the CDR3 reads TGTGCCAGCAGCCAACAGGGGGACGCTGAGTTCTCTACTGAAGCTTTCTTT. Protein sequence: CASSQQGDAEFSTEAFF.

On this clone itself: This sample includes further DNA sequences coding for the same CDR3. This chain connects TRBV12-2 to TRBJ1-5; the table gives TRBD1 as D, unverified against the DNA. TRBV12-2 has pseudogene status. CDR3 length: 15 amino acids. CDR3 coding DNA: TGTGCAAGTCGCACGCAGGGATATAGCAATCAGCCCCAGCATTTT. This sequence encodes CASRTQGYSNQPQHF.

V and J are TRBV6-5 and TRBJ2-5; 9 bases align to TRBD2. The length of the CDR3 is 15 residues. Trimming at V came to 6 bases and at J to 0 bases, leaving 5 bases not matched to a gene. Per the germline V gene, CDR1 is MNHEY and CDR2 is SVGAGI. The CDR3 DNA follows: TGTGCCAGCAGCCGTTTAGCGGGGGACCAAGAGACCCAGTACTTC. Protein: CASSRLAGDQETQYF.